This T cell receptor beta chain was sequenced for a study of T cell clonotyping in hematopoietic cell transplantation (dated by TCRdb to the early 2020s). The study in broad terms: The study collected around 150 blood samples from some 35 consecutive transplant recipients and their related donors. Recruitment of patients was conducted between 2015 and early 2017, and follow-up was continued until September 2020 or death. Overall study outcomes, separate from this receptor: Inverse Simpson Index values from donors and from recipients before transplant predicted broader TCR repertoire diversity after transplant. The sample size was limited and the cells went unsorted, which meant the CD4 and CD8 repertoire contributions could not be told apart. Overlap with donor repertoires was found for only a small fraction of recipient repertoires, with over 95% found to appear de novo at the given depth. After transplant, TCR diversity in recipients dropped, and pathologically expanded clonotypes increased progressively from day 30 to day 180.

On this clone itself: Its binding antigen is unknown. No much larger clonotype is one base removed from it; base qualities were not supplied.

The sample's time point, from its label and the paper: 180 days after allo-HCT. Blood from recipients was drawn about 28 days before transplant and again at days 30, 100 and 180 after transplant. Nuclei Lysis Solution was used to extract genomic DNA from fresh or cryopreserved unfractionated peripheral blood mononuclear cells. The CDR3 holds 16 amino acids from the cysteine to the phenylalanine. Solely the CDR3 DNA is kept, with 48 bases framed from the first base. V sheds 0 bases and J sheds 1 base, leaving 13 bases between their ends. Looking up the germline V gene yields CDR1 ENHRY and CDR2 SYGVKD. The immunoSEQ assay, a bias-controlled multiplex PCR with V- and J-specific primers, was used to amplify TCR beta CDR3 regions from genomic DNA. A second PCR step added a proprietary barcode and Illumina adapter sequences to the CDR3 amplicons. An Illumina MiSeq instrument was used for sequencing of the CDR3 libraries. The authors processed their data as follows. Export and quality control were performed with immunoSEQ Analyzer 3.0, and downstream analyses were performed with R Bioconductor and Immunarch. Only productive rearrangements in the normalized downsampled data set went into calculating the repertoire metrics. Pathologically expanded clonotypes were defined as those larger than 5 templates in the normalized cohort. The Inverse Simpson Index served as the measure of repertoire diversity. CMV-specificity analyses were carried out on the non-normalized data set to capture all clonotypes. The clones in this table, taken by TCRdb from immuneACCESS, are in-frame only. Not every clone is retained; where verified, under half of the shortfall comes from an unresolved V gene, and the cause of the rest is unknown. Clone size and V and J calls were adopted from that table, with D and trimming inferred from the DNA. For this sample there are about 8,700 clones; 70% to 90% appear just once. The ten most abundant clones make up about 40% of the sample.

The clonotype comes from a human patient who had an allogeneic stem cell transplant, so the T cells may come from the graft donor. The donor label of this sample is uncertain. Some clones in this sample may be carry-over from other donors' samples. The chain was built from TRBV10-3 and TRBJ2-7; the D segment could be TRBD1, given 5 matching bases. Sequences were derived from PBMCs, sampled 180 days after allogeneic stem cell transplant. The CDR3 reads CAISESIGHFSYEQYF. The DNA sequence reads TGTGCCATCAGTGAGTCAATAGGACATTTTTCCTACGAGCAGTACTTC.